This is a list of T cell receptor beta chains from one sample in a study of T cells in Graves' hyperthyroidism and ophthalmopathy. One entry per CDR3 protein, called by TCRdb with MiXCR from the multiplex PCR reads. The data show approximately 32,000 distinct CDR3 sequences, with about 49% seen just once and 6.2% held by the top ten. Material: blood. The source is a woman between 45 and 65 years old with Graves' hyperthyroidism that later progressed to Graves' ophthalmopathy. Each CDR3 is given with its conserved first and last residue. A D gene is named only where the DNA matches it firmly. Clone sizes are given selectively: once, few, many, or a class where the clone is expanded.

D gene	V gene	CDR3 length	J gene	clone size	CDR3 DNA	CDR3 protein
TRBD2	TRBV19	15	TRBJ2-1	-	TGTGCCAGTAATCCGGCGGGAGGTGGATACAATGAGCAGTTCTTC	CASNPAGGGYNEQFF
-	TRBV20-1	14	TRBJ1-1	many	TGCAGTGCTGTCAACCGGGCCTACTACACTGAAGCTTTCTTT	CSAVNRAYYTEAFF
-	TRBV5-1	14	TRBJ1-4	many	TGCGCCAGCAGCCCGGCGGGGGTGGGGGAAAAACTGTTTTTT	CASSPAGVGEKLFF
-	TRBV19	11	TRBJ1-2	-	TGTGCCAGTAACTCACAGGGCAGCTACACCTTC	CASNSQGSYTF
-	TRBV7-3	14	TRBJ2-2	medium-sized	TGTGCCAGCAGCGTGGGACAGAACACCGGGGAGCTGTTTTTT	CASSVGQNTGELFF
TRBD2	TRBV9	18	TRBJ2-5	many	TGTGCCAGCAGCGTAGTGTCTAGCGGGAGTCTGGCCCAAGAGACCCAGTACTTC	CASSVVSSGSLAQETQYF
TRBD1	TRBV10-3	15	TRBJ2-1	-	TGTGCCTCGTCCAGGGGGACGAACCTGAACACTGAGCAGTTCTTC	CASSRGTNLNTEQFF
-	TRBV7-6	14	TRBJ2-5	-	TGTGCCAGCAAAAGGGGGGGGGCTCGGGAGACCCAGTACTTC	CASKRGGARETQYF
-	TRBV5-1	14	TRBJ1-3	many	TGCGCCAGCAGCCGGGACATTTCTGGAAACACCATATATTTT	CASSRDISGNTIYF
-	TRBV9	14	TRBJ2-2	many	TGTGCCAGCAGCGATGGGGGGAACACCGGGGAGCTGTTTTTT	CASSDGGNTGELFF
TRBD1	TRBV5-6	13	TRBJ1-2	many	TGTGCCAGCAGCCTTCGACAGGGGGATGGCTACACCTTC	CASSLRQGDGYTF
-	TRBV6-6	12	TRBJ2-7	-	TGTGCCAGCGAGGGGGAGGGCCCCGAGCAGTACTTC	CASEGEGPEQYF
-	TRBV19	16	TRBJ1-2	many	TGTGCCAGTAGTACTACCCCTGACAGGCCTCCCTACGGCTACACCTTC	CASSTTPDRPPYGYTF
TRBD2	TRBV4-1	18	TRBJ2-1	many	TGCGCCAGCAGCCAAGATCCGAGCCGGCCTAGCGGATACAATGAGCAGTTCTTC	CASSQDPSRPSGYNEQFF
TRBD1	TRBV2	11	TRBJ1-1	-	TGTGCCAGCAGCCGGGACAGTGAAGCTTTCTTT	CASSRDSEAFF
-	TRBV7-8	17	TRBJ1-5	-	TGTGCCAGCAGCTCAACGTCCGGGGCTACGGGCAATCAGCCCCAGCATTTT	CASSSTSGATGNQPQHF
TRBD1	TRBV4-2	15	TRBJ1-5	many	TGTGCCAGCAGCCAAGAGGACAGGGGAGGTCAGCCCCAGCATTTT	CASSQEDRGGQPQHF
-	TRBV6-1	13	TRBJ2-3	many	TGTGCCAGCAACGACCGGAATACAGATACGCAGTATTTT	CASNDRNTDTQYF
-	TRBV20-1	12	TRBJ2-7	-	TGCAGTGCTATTGGGCAGTCCTACGAGCAGTACTTC	CSAIGQSYEQYF
-	TRBV12-3/TRBV12-4	13	TRBJ1-1	many	TGTGCCATCAAGACTGCCACGAACACTGAAGCTTTCTTT	CAIKTATNTEAFF
TRBD1	TRBV20-1	16	TRBJ1-5	medium-sized	TGCAGTGCTAGAGACTTCGGGACAGGGGACAATCAGCCCCAGCATTTT	CSARDFGTGDNQPQHF
-	TRBV7-2	13	TRBJ1-4	-	TGTGCCAGCAGCCCAGGGGCTGGGGAAAAACTGTTTTTT	CASSPGAGEKLFF
-	TRBV27	12	TRBJ2-1	-	TGTGCCAGTTACCGGGAGTTAGATACGCAGTTCTTC	CASYRELDTQFF
-	TRBV2	14	TRBJ1-5	-	TGTGCCAGCAGTGAAGGACAGAACAATCAGCCCCAGCATTTT	CASSEGQNNQPQHF
TRBD1	TRBV20-1	15	TRBJ1-5	-	TGCAGTGCCGAAATAATGACAGGGGAAATTCAGCCCCAGCATTTT	CSAEIMTGEIQPQHF
-	TRBV24-1	15	TRBJ2-7	medium-sized	TGTGCCACCAGTGGGAACCCGGGACAAGACTACGAGCAGTACTTC	CATSGNPGQDYEQYF
-	TRBV28	12	TRBJ2-7	few	TGTGCCAGCACCCACGGGGTTCTAGGGCAGTACTTC	CASTHGVLGQYF
TRBD2	TRBV5-8	17	TRBJ2-1	-	TGTGCCAGCATCCCGCCGGGACTAGCGGGAGCCTACAATGAGCAGTTCTTC	CASIPPGLAGAYNEQFF
-	TRBV2	13	TRBJ2-5	medium-sized	TGTGCCAGCACTAAGGGAACCCAAGAGACCCAGTACTTC	CASTKGTQETQYF
TRBD1	TRBV12-3/TRBV12-4	14	TRBJ2-7	many	TGTGCCAGCAGTCGGGGGACAGGGGTTTACGAGCAGTACTTC	CASSRGTGVYEQYF
-	TRBV2	16	TRBJ2-7	medium-sized	TGTGCCAGCAATGAAGTAGTCGGGACGGCCTTTGACGAGCAGTACTTC	CASNEVVGTAFDEQYF
-	TRBV7-9	14	TRBJ2-7	-	TGTGCCAGCAGCATCCGGGACCAAAACCACGAGCAGTACTTC	CASSIRDQNHEQYF
TRBD2	TRBV6-5	14	TRBJ2-1	-	TGTGCCAGCAGTCACTCTAGCGGGGGCAATGAGCAGTTCTTC	CASSHSSGGNEQFF
-	TRBV9	14	TRBJ2-7	-	TGTGCCAGCAGCCCGGGACCGCTATCCTACGAGCAGTACTTC	CASSPGPLSYEQYF
-	TRBV20-1	14	TRBJ2-1	-	TGCAGTGCAACCGGGCCTAAGGGTGTGGATGAGCAGTTCTTC	CSATGPKGVDEQFF
-	TRBV11-2	13	TRBJ2-5	-	TGTGCCAGCGAACGACTACCCCCCGGAGAGCGGTACTTT	CASERLPPGERYF
TRBD2	TRBV4-3	16	TRBJ2-7	many	TGCGCCAGCAGCCAAGGTTCGCGGGAGGCCCACTACGAGCAGTACTTC	CASSQGSREAHYEQYF
TRBD2	TRBV9	16	TRBJ2-1	many	TGTGCCAGCAGCGTAGAACAAGCGGGAGTTTCCAATGAGCAGTTCTTC	CASSVEQAGVSNEQFF
TRBD1	TRBV7-9	18	TRBJ2-2	many	TGTGCCAGCAGCATACACGAACTTGACAGGGGAAGGACCGGGGAGCTGTTTTTT	CASSIHELDRGRTGELFF
-	TRBV18	15	TRBJ2-3	many	TGTGCCAGCTCACCACCGGGAGGCAGGGCAGATACGCAGTATTTT	CASSPPGGRADTQYF
TRBD1	TRBV20-1	14	TRBJ1-4	-	TGCAGTGCTTTTCGGGACAGGCTCAATGAAAAACTGTTTTTT	CSAFRDRLNEKLFF
-	TRBV7-6	13	TRBJ1-5	once	TGTGCCAGCAGCTTACGCATAAATCAGCCCCAGCATTTT	CASSLRINQPQHF
-	TRBV20-1	16	TRBJ2-5	-	TGCAGTACCTACAGGGTCGAACACCGGGACCAAGAGACCCAGTACTTC	CSTYRVEHRDQETQYF
TRBD1	TRBV18	15	TRBJ2-2	-	TGTGCCAGCTGCCCCGGGACAGGGGATTCCGGGGAGCTGTTTTTT	CASCPGTGDSGELFF